The 32 T cell receptor beta chains given below trace back to one sample, sequenced in a study of beta chain features in type 1 diabetes. Expressed TCRB transcripts were sequenced, since all the RNA that had been isolated was reverse transcribed. Clones were sequenced by immunoSEQ multiplex PCR, and TCRdb holds only the in-frame ones, with some missing. The sample yields about 400,000 clones, roughly 12% seen once. Sequenced input: naive CD4+ T cells from blood. The receptor source for this set is a man between 18 and 29 years old in good health.

The chain links TRBV28 to TRBJ1-5, with TRBD1 identical over 8 bases. The CDR3 has 14 amino acids. V trimming: 7 bases; J trimming: 9 bases; junction bases outside the gene matches: 11. Germline V lookup: CDR1 MDHEN, CDR2 SYDVKM. In nucleotides, the CDR3 is TGTGCCAGCACCTCCGACAGGGGTGTCAGGCCCCAGCATTTT. Its protein product is CASTSDRGVRPQHF.

This clone was detected only a few times. The rearrangement joins TRBV30 to TRBJ2-3; D is possibly TRBD2 (6 bases). CDR3 size: 15 residues. Trimming pared 0 bases from V and 2 bases from J, leaving 12 bases between. Germline CDR1 is GTSNPN and CDR2 is SVGIG (reference sequence). This chain's CDR3 is CAWSVGSGTTDTQYF. The CDR3 nucleotides read TGTGCCTGGAGTGTCGGTAGCGGAACCACAGATACGCAGTATTTT.

There are a few counts of this clone. The chain couples TRBV6-5 to TRBJ1-6; D unresolved. Looked up from germline, CDR1 is MNHEY and CDR2 is SVGAGI. Trimming pared 4 bases from V and 9 bases from J, leaving 7 bases between. The CDR3 contains 12 residues. The CDR3 DNA reads TGTGCCAGCAGTTCTTCCAGTTCACCCCTCCACTTT. It codes for CASSSSSSPLHF.

This clone was observed a handful of times. V and J are TRBV7-2 and TRBJ2-1, with a weak D call TRBD2 (8 bases). CDR3 length: 16 residues. V lost 2 bases to trimming and J lost 8 bases, with 19 bases between them. The germline V gene encodes CDR1 SGHTA and CDR2 FQGNSA. The CDR3 sequence: CASSLPGRGRKDEQFF. As DNA, the CDR3 is TGTGCCAGCAGCTTACCCGGGAGGGGGCGGAAAGATGAGCAGTTCTTC.

The CDR3 bases are TGCGCCAGCAGCCTAAACGGGGGGAGCAATCAGCCCCAGCATTTT. This codes for CASSLNGGSNQPQHF. The genes are TRBV5-1 and TRBJ1-5; D possibly corresponds to TRBD1 (5 bases). The CDR3 contains 15 residues. Trimming stripped 4 bases from V and 1 base from J, with 12 bases between. Germline CDR1 reads SGHRS; CDR2 reads YFSETQ.

In this sample, this clone turned up a few times. The CDR3 region has the DNA TGTGCCATCAGTGCCCACTTAGGACAGGGTGACGAGCAGTACTTC. Residues: CAISAHLGQGDEQYF. V is TRBV10-3 and J is TRBJ2-7; 8 nucleotides match TRBD1. Germline V lookup: CDR1 ENHRY, CDR2 SYGVKD. J lost 5 bases, V lost 4 bases, and 10 bases had no gene match. The CDR3 is 15 amino acids.

This clone showed up just a few times. The chain uses TRBV7-3 and TRBJ1-2, with D perhaps matching TRBD1 (6 bases). This CDR3 contains 14 residues. Looked up from germline, CDR1 is SGHTA and CDR2 is FQGTGA. V dropped 5 bases and J dropped 8 bases, with 18 bases sitting between them. CDR3 in DNA: TGTGCCAGCAGCCCACGGGCAGGGGACGGGGGCTACACCTTC. Translated, it gives CASSPRAGDGGYTF.

The DNA of the CDR3 is TGTGCCAGCAGCCAACGTGGAGGGCAACGGGCAGATACGCAGTATTTT. Translation gives CASSQRGGQRADTQYF. The chain is built from TRBV14 and TRBJ2-3, with D tentatively TRBD2 (6 bases). Per the germline V gene, CDR1 is SGHDN and CDR2 is FVKESK. V lost 2 bases, J lost 4 bases, and 16 bases lay in between. The CDR3 has 16 residues.

The chain recombines TRBV7-2 with TRBJ2-2; D perhaps matches TRBD2 (5 bases). The ends were cut back, 5 bases at V and 2 bases at J, with 15 bases in the middle. Looked up from germline, CDR1 is SGHTA and CDR2 is FQGNSA. The length of the CDR3 is 16 residues. CDR3 sequence: CASSPRAGTNTGELFF. CDR3 sequence (DNA): TGTGCCAGCAGCCCAAGGGCGGGCACCAACACCGGGGAGCTGTTTTTT.

The chain couples TRBV27 to TRBJ2-7; TRBD2 matches 7 bases. This CDR3 contains 19 residues. The V segment lost 3 bases and the J segment 3 bases; nucleotides outside the gene matches: 20. Germline loops: CDR1 MNHEY, CDR2 SMNVEV (reference sequence). CDR3 nucleotides: TGTGCCAGCAGTTTCCGCAGTAGGGGCGGGAGCGACCTATACTACGAGCAGTACTTC. Encoded protein: CASSFRSRGGSDLYYEQYF.

The chain joins TRBV28 to TRBJ1-1; 8 nucleotides line up with TRBD1. Germline assignment: CDR1 MDHEN and CDR2 SYDVKM. This CDR3 region has 15 residues. V shed 3 bases and J 4 bases; nucleotides not matched to a gene: 7. The CDR3 DNA reads TGTGCCAGCAGTTTCCGGGCAGGGGGCGTCACTGAAGCTTTCTTT. Translating gives CASSFRAGGVTEAFF.

There are a few counts of this clone. This chain uses TRBV18 with TRBJ1-4; 7 nucleotides agree with TRBD1. Germline CDR1 is KGHSH and CDR2 is LQKENI. V shed 0 bases and J 8 bases; nucleotides not matched to a gene: 9. CDR3 size: 16 residues. The CDR3 loop reads CASSPPEGGWGEKLFF. As DNA, the CDR3 is TGTGCCAGCTCACCACCGGAAGGGGGCTGGGGCGAAAAACTGTTTTTT.

The chain joins TRBV4-2 to TRBJ2-4; D is perhaps TRBD2 (6 bases). CDR1 and CDR2 (germline): LGHNA, YNFKEQ. V was shortened by 1 base and J by 9 bases, with 13 bases between the two germline ends. The CDR3 is 14 residues long. The DNA of the CDR3 is TGTGCCAGCAGCCAAGCGGGGACTCAGTCCATTCAGTACTTC. Its translation is CASSQAGTQSIQYF.

There are a few counts of this clone. The chain uses TRBV9 and TRBJ2-7; D is perhaps TRBD1 (5 bases). Germline CDR1 is SGDLS and CDR2 is YYNGEE. V gave up 4 bases and J gave up 5 bases, with 16 bases separating them. This CDR3 spans 14 amino acids. This CDR3 reads CASSIRAGDHEQYF. The DNA for the CDR3 is TGTGCCAGCAGCATCAGGGCAGGAGACCACGAGCAGTACTTC.

This clone was counted only a few times. The rearrangement links TRBV10-3 to TRBJ1-4, with a tentative D call TRBD1 (5 bases). The CDR3 runs 15 residues. Germline CDR1 is ENHRY and CDR2 is SYGVKD. Trimming pared 5 bases from V and 8 bases from J, leaving 18 bases between. CDR3 loop: CAISRGGPLEEKLFF. CDR3 DNA sequence: TGTGCCATCAGTCGGGGGGGACCGTTGGAGGAAAAACTGTTTTTT.

This clone has more than one count but fewer than ten. CDR3 amino acids: CASSLAGAFQETQYF. The CDR3 region has the DNA TGTGCCAGCAGCTTGGCCGGAGCGTTTCAAGAGACCCAGTACTTC. The rearrangement joins TRBV5-4 to TRBJ2-5; D is unclear. V dropped 0 bases and J dropped 2 bases, with 11 bases sitting between them. The CDR3 is 15 amino acids. CDR1 is SGHNT and CDR2 is YYREEE in the germline V gene (reference sequence).

The rearrangement joins TRBV11-2 to TRBJ2-3; 7 nucleotides agree with TRBD1. V lost 5 bases and J lost 0; bases outside the gene matches: 11. The CDR3 contains 17 residues. Germline-derived CDR1 and CDR2 are SGHAT and FQNNGV. CDR3: CASSATPGTASTDTQYF. CDR3 DNA: TGTGCCAGCAGCGCAACCCCCGGGACAGCAAGCACAGATACGCAGTATTTT. The entire variable domain, with the rest obtained from reference TRBV11-2 and TRBJ2-3, is as follows: EAGVAQSPRYKIIEKRQSVAFWCNPISGHATLYWYQQILGQGPKLLIQFQNNGVVDDSQLPKDRFSAERLKGVDSTLKIQPAKLEDSAVYLCASSATPGTASTDTQYFGPGTRLTVL.

The chain uses TRBV6-5 and TRBJ2-3, with 12 bases matching TRBD1. Trimming removed 8 bases from V and 4 bases from J; junction bases left unmatched: 1. Per germline, CDR1 MNHEY and CDR2 SVGAGI. CDR3 length equals 13 residues. The DNA of the CDR3 is TGTGCCAGCGGGACAGGGGGCGCAGATACGCAGTATTTT. Protein sequence: CASGTGGADTQYF.

The V gene is TRBV6-1, the J gene TRBJ2-1; 14 nucleotides agree with TRBD2. Losses at the gene ends were 7 bases for V and 8 bases for J; bases not matched to a gene: 7. In germline, CDR1 is MNHNS, CDR2 SASEGT. The CDR3 has 15 residues. The CDR3 sequence: CASKEGLAGADEQFF. DNA of the CDR3: TGTGCCAGCAAGGAGGGACTAGCGGGAGCTGATGAGCAGTTCTTC.

This clone appeared a few times. This sequence joins TRBV6-4 and TRBJ1-2; 10 bases map to TRBD1. Germline V lookup: CDR1 MRHNA, CDR2 SNTAGT. This CDR3 is built from 16 residues. The V segment lost 7 bases and the J segment 6 bases; nucleotides outside the gene matches: 14. CDR3 amino acids: CASNENPGQGSHGYTF. CDR3 nucleotides: TGTGCCAGCAATGAAAACCCGGGACAGGGGAGCCATGGCTACACCTTC.

In this sample, this clone turned up a few times. The rearrangement uses TRBV7-8 and TRBJ2-3; D may be TRBD2 (5 bases). With 7 bases removed from V and 6 bases from J, the gap between germline ends came to 14 bases. In germline, CDR1 is SGHVS, CDR2 FQNEAQ. CDR3 length equals 13 residues. The CDR3 loop reads CASTKLLGDTQYF. CDR3 nucleotides: TGTGCCAGCACCAAATTACTAGGGGATACGCAGTATTTT.

The rearrangement uses TRBV13 and TRBJ2-6, with TRBD1 as a possible D gene (6 bases). The germline gives CDR1 PRHDT, CDR2 FYEKMQ (reference sequence). The CDR3 has 15 residues. The ends were cut back, 4 bases at V and 3 bases at J, with 10 bases in the middle. The CDR3 nucleotides read TGTGCCAGCAGCTACAGGGTTAGTGGGGCCAACGTCCTGACTTTC. Translated: CASSYRVSGANVLTF.

This clone showed up just a few times. V usage is TRBV5-1 and J usage is TRBJ2-7, with 9 nucleotides matching TRBD2. V shed 2 bases, J shed 2 bases, and the junction held 5 bases outside the gene matches. Germline V gene data show CDR1 as SGHRS and CDR2 as YFSETQ. The CDR3 runs to 15 residues. CDR3 DNA: TGCGCCAGCAGCTTTACTAGCGGGCAGACCTACGAGCAGTACTTC. The encoded protein is CASSFTSGQTYEQYF.

This clone was seen a handful of times. The chain carries TRBV10-3 and TRBJ2-1, with 14 positions matching TRBD2. This CDR3 has 17 residues. After removal of 3 bases from V and 7 bases from J, the junction contained 8 bases not matched to a gene. Germline assignment: CDR1 ENHRY and CDR2 SYGVKD. In DNA, the CDR3 is TGTGCCATCAGTGACCGTCGACTAGCGGGAGGGCCGAATGAGCAGTTCTTC. Translated, it gives CAISDRRLAGGPNEQFF.

This clone was seen a few times. The chain combines TRBV19 with TRBJ1-5, with D possibly being TRBD1 (5 bases). The length of the CDR3 is 16 residues. Germline-derived CDR1 and CDR2 are LNHDA and SQIVND (reference sequence). Between the trimmed V and J ends, which lost 5 bases and 4 bases, there was a span of 18 bases. CDR3 loop: CASSYVTYGGNQPQHF. CDR3 sequence (DNA): TGTGCCAGTAGTTATGTAACGTACGGGGGTAATCAGCCCCAGCATTTT.

This chain uses TRBV4-2 with TRBJ2-1, with 9 nucleotides matching TRBD2. The CDR3 has 16 amino acids. Germline CDR1 and CDR2: LGHNA and YNFKEQ. J was trimmed by 14 bases and V by 1 base; bases with no gene match: 15. In nucleotides, the CDR3 is TGTGCCAGCAGCCAAGTGAATAGCGGGGGAGCAAATACAGAGTTCTTC. It is translated as CASSQVNSGGANTEFF.

This clone was recorded a few times. The chain joins TRBV28 to TRBJ2-7; TRBD1 matches at 9 bases. Trimming cost V 8 bases and J 9 bases; bases outside gene matches: 11. The germline V gene encodes CDR1 MDHEN and CDR2 SYDVKM. The CDR3 loop spans 13 amino acids. CDR3 in amino acids: CASLPGQGRWQYF. CDR3 in DNA: TGTGCCAGCCTACCCGGACAGGGGAGGTGGCAGTACTTC.

The chain combines TRBV19 with TRBJ2-7; 8 bases line up with TRBD1. The CDR3 spans 15 residues. V was clipped by 5 bases and J by 3 bases; unmatched bases: 9. The germline V gene encodes CDR1 LNHDA and CDR2 SQIVND (reference sequence). The CDR3 protein is CASSQGTGNLYEQYF. Written as DNA, the CDR3 is TGTGCCAGTAGTCAGGGGACAGGTAACCTCTACGAGCAGTACTTC.

This clone was seen a handful of times. J is TRBJ2-6 and V is TRBV6-5; 10 bases align to TRBD1. V dropped 5 bases and J dropped 11; count of bases not matched to a gene: 9. The CDR3 runs to 15 residues. Germline CDR1 and CDR2: MNHEY and SVGAGI. As DNA, the CDR3 is TGTGCCAGCAGTCAACCGGGACAGGGGTTGTACGTCCTGACTTTC. Residues: CASSQPGQGLYVLTF.

The count of this clone is one. The V and J genes are TRBV7-8 and TRBJ2-7; 8 bases map to TRBD2. CDR3 length equals 14 residues. Trimming cost V 3 bases and J 3 bases; bases outside gene matches: 4. Germline assignment: CDR1 SGHVS and CDR2 FQNEAQ. CDR3 amino acids: CASSFSGTYYEQYF. CDR3 nucleotides: TGTGCCAGCAGCTTTAGCGGGACTTACTACGAGCAGTACTTC.

V is TRBV7-9 and J is TRBJ1-2; D possibly corresponds to TRBD1 (5 bases). In germline, CDR1 is SEHNR, CDR2 FQNEAQ (reference sequence). Deletions cut 1 base from V and 0 bases from J, with 9 bases between. The CDR3 sequence is 15 residues long. CDR3 sequence: CASSLGQRANYGYTF. CDR3 nucleotide sequence: TGTGCCAGCAGCTTAGGACAGAGAGCTAACTATGGCTACACCTTC. Full variable domain (missing parts from reference TRBV7-9 and TRBJ1-2): DTGVSQNPRHKITKRGQNVTFRCDPISEHNRLYWYRQTLGQGPEFLTYFQNEAQLEKSRLLSDRFSAERPKGSFSTLEIQRTEQGDSAMYLCASSLGQRANYGYTFGSGTRLTVV.

Only a few counts were recorded for this clone. The rearrangement links TRBV20-1 to TRBJ2-3; possible D gene TRBD2, 7 bases. Germline V gene data show CDR1 as DFQATT and CDR2 as SNEGSKA (reference sequence). CDR3 length: 10 residues. Trimming shortened V by 8 bases and J by 6 bases, and 9 bases separated the two germline ends. The CDR3 DNA reads TGCAGTAGGGGGGGGGATACGCAGTATTTT. Translating it yields CSRGGDTQYF.